A selection of T cell receptor beta chains follows, all from one sample in a study of beta chain features in type 1 diabetes. Clones were sequenced by immunoSEQ multiplex PCR, and TCRdb holds only the in-frame ones, with some missing. The table shows around 290,000 clones, with 7% to 9% occurring only once. Source material: central memory CD4+ T cells from blood. These receptors were obtained from a woman aged 18-30 years in good health. CDR3s include the opening cysteine and the closing phenylalanine or tryptophan. D genes are given only for firm matches. Expanded clones are given a class, and other clones once, few, many or no size at all.

abundance: few; d_gene: -; j_gene: TRBJ2-7; v_gene: TRBV19; CDR3aa: CASSVGTVYEQYF; CDR3nt: TGTGCCAGTAGTGTTGGGACGGTCTACGAGCAGTACTTC
abundance: -; d_gene: -; j_gene: TRBJ2-3; v_gene: TRBV7-3; CDR3aa: CASSLGSGGDTQYF; CDR3nt: TGTGCCAGCAGCTTAGGATCTGGGGGAGATACGCAGTATTTT
abundance: -; d_gene: -; j_gene: TRBJ2-5; v_gene: TRBV7-9; CDR3aa: CASSPTGVETQYF; CDR3nt: TGTGCCAGCAGCCCAACCGGGGTGGAGACCCAGTACTTC
abundance: many; d_gene: -; j_gene: TRBJ1-6; v_gene: TRBV2; CDR3aa: CASSRVSENSPLHF; CDR3nt: TGTGCCAGCAGTCGGGTCAGCGAGAATTCACCCCTCCACTTT
abundance: -; d_gene: -; j_gene: TRBJ2-3; v_gene: TRBV7-2; CDR3aa: CASSLGSRTDTQYF; CDR3nt: TGTGCCAGCAGCTTAGGTAGTAGGACCGATACGCAGTATTTT
abundance: -; d_gene: TRBD1; j_gene: TRBJ2-7; v_gene: TRBV6-6; CDR3aa: CASSQTGDYEQYF; CDR3nt: TGTGCCAGCAGCCAAACAGGGGACTACGAGCAGTACTTC
abundance: few; d_gene: TRBD1; j_gene: TRBJ2-1; v_gene: TRBV5-1; CDR3aa: CASSLTSTQGGGEQFF; CDR3nt: TGCGCCAGCAGCTTGACCTCCACACAGGGGGGTGGTGAGCAGTTCTTC
abundance: -; d_gene: -; j_gene: TRBJ2-3; v_gene: TRBV7-2; CDR3aa: CASSPRGSGTDTQYF; CDR3nt: TGTGCCAGCAGCCCCCGGGGGAGTGGCACAGATACGCAGTATTTT
abundance: -; d_gene: -; j_gene: TRBJ1-6; v_gene: TRBV14; CDR3aa: CASSQDRTYSGNSPLHF; CDR3nt: TGTGCCAGCAGCCAAGATCGGACGTACAGCGGAAATTCACCCCTCCACTTT
abundance: few; d_gene: -; j_gene: TRBJ1-2; v_gene: TRBV19; CDR3aa: CASVPNWGLNYGYTF; CDR3nt: TGTGCCAGCGTTCCTAACTGGGGTTTGAACTATGGCTACACCTTC
abundance: few; d_gene: TRBD1; j_gene: TRBJ1-5; v_gene: TRBV27; CDR3aa: CASSPTGGASQPQHF; CDR3nt: TGTGCCAGCAGTCCCACAGGGGGCGCGAGTCAGCCCCAGCATTTT
abundance: few; d_gene: -; j_gene: TRBJ1-3; v_gene: TRBV6-5; CDR3aa: CASSYGSSGNTIYF; CDR3nt: TGTGCCAGCAGTTATGGGAGCTCTGGAAACACCATATATTTT
abundance: -; d_gene: -; j_gene: TRBJ1-4; v_gene: TRBV4-3; CDR3aa: CASSPGYNEKLFF; CDR3nt: TGCGCCAGCAGCCCCGGTTATAATGAAAAACTGTTTTTT
abundance: many; d_gene: -; j_gene: TRBJ2-2; v_gene: TRBV7-9; CDR3aa: CASSLQGTTNTGELFF; CDR3nt: TGTGCCAGCAGCTTACAGGGAACGACGAACACCGGGGAGCTGTTTTTT
abundance: -; d_gene: -; j_gene: TRBJ2-5; v_gene: TRBV9; CDR3aa: CASSREQSETQYF; CDR3nt: TGTGCCAGCAGCCGGGAACAGTCCGAGACCCAGTACTTC
abundance: many; d_gene: -; j_gene: TRBJ1-6; v_gene: TRBV4-3; CDR3aa: CASRPGFSYNSPLHF; CDR3nt: TGCGCCAGCAGGCCCGGGTTTTCCTATAATTCACCCCTCCACTTT
abundance: few; d_gene: -; j_gene: TRBJ2-1; v_gene: TRBV7-9; CDR3aa: CASSPDKASYNEQFF; CDR3nt: TGTGCCAGCAGCCCTGACAAAGCCTCCTACAATGAGCAGTTCTTC
abundance: -; d_gene: TRBD1; j_gene: TRBJ2-5; v_gene: TRBV5-1; CDR3aa: CASSAGQGVTRETQYF; CDR3nt: TGCGCCAGCAGCGCCGGACAGGGCGTCACGAGAGAGACCCAGTACTTC
abundance: few; d_gene: -; j_gene: TRBJ1-1; v_gene: TRBV28; CDR3aa: CASSSTGLGTEAFF; CDR3nt: TGTGCCAGCAGTTCCACGGGCCTCGGTACTGAAGCTTTCTTT
abundance: -; d_gene: -; j_gene: TRBJ2-3; v_gene: TRBV18; CDR3aa: CASSRGARGLDTQYF; CDR3nt: TGTGCCAGCTCAAGGGGGGCCAGGGGACTGGATACGCAGTATTTT
abundance: few; d_gene: TRBD1; j_gene: TRBJ1-1; v_gene: TRBV29-1; CDR3aa: CSVRYRGRGTEAFF; CDR3nt: TGCAGCGTAAGATACAGGGGGCGCGGCACTGAAGCTTTCTTT
abundance: few; d_gene: -; j_gene: TRBJ1-1; v_gene: TRBV11-2; CDR3aa: CASSSIPENTEAFF; CDR3nt: TGTGCCAGCAGCTCAATCCCGGAAAATACTGAAGCTTTCTTT
abundance: -; d_gene: -; j_gene: TRBJ2-1; v_gene: TRBV5-1; CDR3aa: CASSLFFNEQFF; CDR3nt: TGCGCCAGCAGCTTATTTTTCAATGAGCAGTTCTTC
abundance: few; d_gene: -; j_gene: TRBJ1-6; v_gene: TRBV2; CDR3aa: CASKGGSPLHF; CDR3nt: TGTGCCAGCAAAGGGGGATCACCCCTCCACTTT
abundance: -; d_gene: TRBD1; j_gene: TRBJ1-2; v_gene: TRBV7-2; CDR3aa: CASRPDRDRGYGYTF; CDR3nt: TGTGCCAGCAGACCCGACAGGGACCGAGGCTATGGCTACACCTTC
abundance: -; d_gene: TRBD1; j_gene: TRBJ1-2; v_gene: TRBV16; CDR3aa: CASSQNTGTAVYGYTF; CDR3nt: TGTGCCAGCAGCCAAAACACCGGGACAGCGGTCTATGGCTACACCTTC